This entry describes one T cell receptor (beta chain). The antigen remains undetermined. The entry originates in a study of monozygotic twins with inflammatory bowel disease. Researchers used template switching to add UMIs featuring a 6-nucleotide sample barcode. The authors ran two nested PCRs of about 16 and 10 cycles on TCRalpha and TCRbeta cDNA. TCRdb re-called the 5' RACE reads and catalogs CDR3 proteins one per entry, DNA excluded. In total, the table holds roughly 200,000 distinct CDR3 sequences. Study findings and constraints: Among twins, concordant and discordant pairs did not differ in repertoire similarity, possibly from limited power. Whereas healthy co-twins had higher TCRbeta diversity (inverse Simpson), IBD patients had lower diversity.

The receptor's source is a human donor with ulcerative colitis or Crohn's disease, or a healthy co-twin of an affected twin (not recorded which). Sequenced: blood.

The CDR3 sequence is CASSLRPGGLYNEQFF. The rearrangement joins TRBV5-1 to TRBJ2-1; the TRBD2 assignment by TCRdb is unverifiable without DNA. Germline CDR1 reads SGHRS; CDR2 reads YFSETQ. CDR3 length equals 16 residues.